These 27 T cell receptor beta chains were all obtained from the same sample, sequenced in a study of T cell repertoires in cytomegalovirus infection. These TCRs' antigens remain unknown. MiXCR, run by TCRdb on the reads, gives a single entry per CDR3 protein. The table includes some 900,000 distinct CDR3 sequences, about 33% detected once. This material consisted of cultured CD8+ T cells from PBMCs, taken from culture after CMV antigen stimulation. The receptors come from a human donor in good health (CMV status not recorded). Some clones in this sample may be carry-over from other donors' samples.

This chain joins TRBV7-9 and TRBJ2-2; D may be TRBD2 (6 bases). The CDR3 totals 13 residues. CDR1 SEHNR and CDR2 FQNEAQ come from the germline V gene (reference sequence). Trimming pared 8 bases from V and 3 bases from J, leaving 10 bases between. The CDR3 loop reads CASGRTDTGELFF. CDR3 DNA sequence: TGTGCCAGCGGGAGGACGGACACCGGGGAGCTGTTTTTT. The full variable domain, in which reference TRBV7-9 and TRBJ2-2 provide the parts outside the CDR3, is DTGVSQNPRHKITKRGQNVTFRCDPISEHNRLYWYRQTLGQGPEFLTYFQNEAQLEKSRLLSDRFSAERPKGSFSTLEIQRTEQGDSAMYLCASGRTDTGELFFGEGSRLTVL.

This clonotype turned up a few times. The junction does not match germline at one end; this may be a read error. CDR3 residues: CASSFRTGVNYEQYF. In DNA form, the CDR3 reads TGTGCTAGCAGCTTTCGGACAGGCGTAAACTACGAGCAGTACTTC. The chain carries TRBV7-7 and TRBJ2-7, with 7 bases fitting TRBD1. CDR1 and CDR2 (germline): SSHAT, FNYEAQ (reference sequence). CDR3 length: 15 residues. The full variable domain, rest sourced from reference TRBV7-7 and TRBJ2-7, is GAGVSQSPRYKVTKRGQDVTLRCDPISSHATLYWYQQALGQGPEFLTYFNYEAQPDKSGLPSDRFSAERPEGSISTLTIQRTEQRDSAMYRCASSFRTGVNYEQYFGPGTRLTVT.

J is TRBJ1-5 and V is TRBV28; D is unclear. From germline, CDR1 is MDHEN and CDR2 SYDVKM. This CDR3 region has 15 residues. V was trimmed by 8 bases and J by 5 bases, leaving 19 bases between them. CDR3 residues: CASQAGMGSHQPQHF. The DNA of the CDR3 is TGTGCCAGCCAGGCGGGAATGGGGTCGCATCAGCCCCAGCATTTT.

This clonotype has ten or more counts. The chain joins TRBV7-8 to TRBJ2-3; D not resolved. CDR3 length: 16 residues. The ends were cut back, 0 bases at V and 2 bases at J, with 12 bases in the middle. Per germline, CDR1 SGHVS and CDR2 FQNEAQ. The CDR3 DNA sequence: TGTGCCAGCAGCTTAGCCCCCGCTAGGGTCACAGATACGCAGTATTTT. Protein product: CASSLAPARVTDTQYF. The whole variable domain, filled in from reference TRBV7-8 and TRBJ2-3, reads GAGVSQSPRYKVAKRGQDVALRCDPISGHVSLFWYQQALGQGPEFLTYFQNEAQLDKSGLPSDRFFAERPEGSVSTLKIQRTQQEDSAVYLCASSLAPARVTDTQYFGPGTRLTVL.

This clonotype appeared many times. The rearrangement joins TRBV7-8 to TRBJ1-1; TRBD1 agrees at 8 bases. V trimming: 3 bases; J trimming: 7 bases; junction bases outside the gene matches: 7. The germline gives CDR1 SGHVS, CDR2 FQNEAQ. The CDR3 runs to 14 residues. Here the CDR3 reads CASSFYRGNGEAFF. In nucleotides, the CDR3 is TGTGCCAGCAGCTTCTACAGGGGGAATGGTGAAGCTTTCTTT.

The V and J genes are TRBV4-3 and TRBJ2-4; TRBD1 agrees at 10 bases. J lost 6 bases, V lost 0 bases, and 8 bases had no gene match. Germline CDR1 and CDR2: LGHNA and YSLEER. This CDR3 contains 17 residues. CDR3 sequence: CASSQDRPDRGTNIQYF. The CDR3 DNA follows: TGCGCCAGCAGCCAAGATCGCCCGGACAGGGGGACAAACATTCAGTACTTC.

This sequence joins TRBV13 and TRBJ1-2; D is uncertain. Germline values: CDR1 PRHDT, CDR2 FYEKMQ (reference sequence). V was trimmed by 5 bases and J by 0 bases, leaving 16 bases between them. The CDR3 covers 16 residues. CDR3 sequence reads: CASSQAQQPTNYGYTF. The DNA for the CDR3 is TGTGCCAGCAGCCAGGCCCAGCAGCCGACTAACTATGGCTACACCTTC.

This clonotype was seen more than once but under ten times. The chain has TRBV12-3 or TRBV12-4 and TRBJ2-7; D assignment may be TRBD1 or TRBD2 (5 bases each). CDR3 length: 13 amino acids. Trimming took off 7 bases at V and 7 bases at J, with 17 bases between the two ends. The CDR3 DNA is TGTGCCAGCACCCTCCCGGGGACGAGGGAGCAGTACGTC. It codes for CASTLPGTREQYV.

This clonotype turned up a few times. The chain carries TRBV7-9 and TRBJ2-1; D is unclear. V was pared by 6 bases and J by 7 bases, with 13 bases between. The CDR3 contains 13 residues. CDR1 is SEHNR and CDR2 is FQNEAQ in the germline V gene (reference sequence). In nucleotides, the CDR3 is TGTGCCAGCAGACCCGATAGCCCGAATGAGCAGTTCTTC. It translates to CASRPDSPNEQFF.

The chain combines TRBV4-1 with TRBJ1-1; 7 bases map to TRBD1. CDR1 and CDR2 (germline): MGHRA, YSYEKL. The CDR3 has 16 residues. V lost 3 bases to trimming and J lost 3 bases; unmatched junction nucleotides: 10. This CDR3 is CASSQGRGQLDTEAFF. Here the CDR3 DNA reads TGCGCCAGCAGCCAGGGGAGGGGGCAGCTGGACACTGAAGCTTTCTTT.

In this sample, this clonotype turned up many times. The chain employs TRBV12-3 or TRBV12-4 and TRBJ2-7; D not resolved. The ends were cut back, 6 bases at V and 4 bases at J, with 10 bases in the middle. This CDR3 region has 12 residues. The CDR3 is CASSLIPYEQYF. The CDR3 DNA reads TGTGCCAGCAGCTTAATACCTTACGAGCAGTACTTC.

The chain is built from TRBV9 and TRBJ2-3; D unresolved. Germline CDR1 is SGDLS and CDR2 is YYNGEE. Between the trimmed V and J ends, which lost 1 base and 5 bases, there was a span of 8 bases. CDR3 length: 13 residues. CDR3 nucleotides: TGTGCCAGCAGCGTACTCGCGGAAGATACGCAGTATTTT. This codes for CASSVLAEDTQYF.

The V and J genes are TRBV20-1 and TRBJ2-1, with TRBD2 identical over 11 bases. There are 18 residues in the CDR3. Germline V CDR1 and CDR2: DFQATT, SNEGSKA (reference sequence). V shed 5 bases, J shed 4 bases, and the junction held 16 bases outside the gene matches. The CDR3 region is CSAAGTGRLAGPYNEQFF. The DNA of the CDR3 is TGCAGTGCTGCCGGGACAGGGCGACTAGCGGGACCATACAATGAGCAGTTCTTC.

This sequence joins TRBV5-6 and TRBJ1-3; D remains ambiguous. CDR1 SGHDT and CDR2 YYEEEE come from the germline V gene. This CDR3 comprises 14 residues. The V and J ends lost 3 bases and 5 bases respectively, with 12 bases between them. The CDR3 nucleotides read TGTGCCAGCAGCTCCCCGGAGTTGAGAAACACCATATATTTT. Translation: CASSSPELRNTIYF.

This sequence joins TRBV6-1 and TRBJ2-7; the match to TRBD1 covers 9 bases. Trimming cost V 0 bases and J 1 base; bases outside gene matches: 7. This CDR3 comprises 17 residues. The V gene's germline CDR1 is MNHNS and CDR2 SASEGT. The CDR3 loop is CASSEAGDRVWSYEQYV. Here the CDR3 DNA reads TGTGCCAGCAGTGAAGCGGGGGACAGGGTTTGGTCCTACGAGCAGTACGTC.

CDR3 amino acids: CASSLALMIGELSYNEQFF. The CDR3 nucleotides are TGTGCCAGCAGCTTAGCTCTTATGATCGGGGAACTATCCTACAATGAGCAGTTCTTC. The rearrangement links TRBV7-9 to TRBJ2-1; D perhaps matches TRBD2 (5 bases). Germline CDR1 is SEHNR and CDR2 is FQNEAQ (reference sequence). The CDR3 consists of 19 residues. V dropped 0 bases and J dropped 1 base, with 19 bases sitting between them.

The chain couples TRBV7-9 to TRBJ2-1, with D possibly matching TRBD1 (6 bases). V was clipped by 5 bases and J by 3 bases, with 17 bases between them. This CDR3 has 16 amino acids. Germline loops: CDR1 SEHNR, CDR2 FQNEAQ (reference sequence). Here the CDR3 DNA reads TGTGCCAGCAGCCCCGTTAGGGCAGGGGACTACAATGAGCAGTTCTTC. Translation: CASSPVRAGDYNEQFF.

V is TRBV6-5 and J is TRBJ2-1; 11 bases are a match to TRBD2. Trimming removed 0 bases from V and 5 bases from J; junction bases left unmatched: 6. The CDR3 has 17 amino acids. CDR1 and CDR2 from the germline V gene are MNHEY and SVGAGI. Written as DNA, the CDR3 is TGTGCCAGCAGTTACTCGAGTCTAGCGGGGGGAAACAATGAGCAGTTCTTC. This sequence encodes CASSYSSLAGGNNEQFF.

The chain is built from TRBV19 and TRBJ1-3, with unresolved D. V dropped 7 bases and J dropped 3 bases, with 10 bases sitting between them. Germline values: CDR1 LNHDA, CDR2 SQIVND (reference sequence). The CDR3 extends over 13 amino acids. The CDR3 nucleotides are TGTGCCAGTACAGAGACGATTGGAAACACCATATATTTT. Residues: CASTETIGNTIYF.

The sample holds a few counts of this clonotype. The CDR3 sequence: CASLGSTEAFF. The CDR3, as DNA: TGTGCCAGCCTCGGGAGCACTGAAGCTTTCTTT. The chain uses TRBV10-3 and TRBJ1-1, with D hard to call. The CDR3 spans 11 residues. The germline V and J ends were trimmed by 10 bases and 4 bases, with 10 bases remaining between them. Germline V lookup: CDR1 ENHRY, CDR2 SYGVKD.

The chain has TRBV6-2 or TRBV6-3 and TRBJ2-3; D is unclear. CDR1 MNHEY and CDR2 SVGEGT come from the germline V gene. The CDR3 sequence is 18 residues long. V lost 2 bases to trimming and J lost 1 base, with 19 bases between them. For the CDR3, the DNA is TGTGCCAGCAGTTACCCGGTCCTAACCAGCCTGGGCACAGATACGCAGTATTTT. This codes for CASSYPVLTSLGTDTQYF.

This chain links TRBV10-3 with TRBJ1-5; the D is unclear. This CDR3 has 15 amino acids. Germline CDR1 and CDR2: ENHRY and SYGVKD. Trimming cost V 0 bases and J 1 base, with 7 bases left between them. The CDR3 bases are TGTGCCATCAGTGAGTCGAACGGCAGCAATCAGCCCCAGCATTTT. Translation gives CAISESNGSNQPQHF.

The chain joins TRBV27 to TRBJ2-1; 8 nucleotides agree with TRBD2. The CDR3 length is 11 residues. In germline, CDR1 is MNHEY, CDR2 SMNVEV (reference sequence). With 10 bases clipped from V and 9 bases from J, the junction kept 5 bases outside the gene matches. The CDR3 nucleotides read TGTGCCACGGGGACTAGTGCTGAGCAGTTCTTC. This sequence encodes CATGTSAEQFF.

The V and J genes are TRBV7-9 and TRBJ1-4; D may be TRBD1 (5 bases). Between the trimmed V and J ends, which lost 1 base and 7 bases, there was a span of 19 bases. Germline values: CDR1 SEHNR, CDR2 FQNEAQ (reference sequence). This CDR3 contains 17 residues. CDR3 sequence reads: CASSLVPGDYGGEKLFF. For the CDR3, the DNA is TGTGCCAGCAGCTTAGTACCCGGAGACTACGGGGGTGAAAAACTGTTTTTT.

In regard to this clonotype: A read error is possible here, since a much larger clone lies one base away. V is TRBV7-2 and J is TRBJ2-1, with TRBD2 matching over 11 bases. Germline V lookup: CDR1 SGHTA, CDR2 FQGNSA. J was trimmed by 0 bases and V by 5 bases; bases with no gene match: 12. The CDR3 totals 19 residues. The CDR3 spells CASSGELTSGTHSYNEQFF. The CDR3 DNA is TGTGCCAGCAGCGGAGAACTGACTAGCGGGACACACTCCTACAATGAGCAGTTCTTC.

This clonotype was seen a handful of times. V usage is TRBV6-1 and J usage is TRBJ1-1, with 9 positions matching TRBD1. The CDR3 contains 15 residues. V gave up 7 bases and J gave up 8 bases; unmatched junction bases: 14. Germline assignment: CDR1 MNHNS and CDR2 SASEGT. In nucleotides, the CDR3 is TGTGCCAGCATTCCCGGACAGGGGTCCGTGTCGGAAGCTTTCTTT. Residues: CASIPGQGSVSEAFF.

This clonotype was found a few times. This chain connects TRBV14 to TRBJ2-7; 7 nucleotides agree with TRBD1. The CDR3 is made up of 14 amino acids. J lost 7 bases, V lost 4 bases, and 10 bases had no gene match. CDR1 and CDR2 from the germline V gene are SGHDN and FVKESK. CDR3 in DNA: TGTGCCAGCAGCCTCCTCGGGACAGTGAAAGAGCAGTACTTC. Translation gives CASSLLGTVKEQYF.